The clone carrying this T cell receptor (beta chain) was picked up one time. The assay was immunoSEQ multiplex PCR, and TCRdb's table has in-frame clones only and misses some. The sample consists of 48,000 or so clones, 93% of them appearing once. The record originates from a study of control samples from healthy donors and cancer patients. Sequencing was carried out using PBMCs. The receptor's source is a woman between 45 and 60 years old with head and neck cancer.

The CDR3 loop reads CASSFLNSYEQYF. CDR3 bases: TGTGCCAGCAGCTTTTTGAACTCCTACGAGCAGTACTTC. The chain has TRBV7-9 and TRBJ2-7; D is ambiguous. The CDR3 has 13 residues. Germline V CDR1 and CDR2: SEHNR, FQNEAQ (reference sequence). The ends were cut back, 3 bases at V and 0 bases at J, with 6 bases in the middle.